What follows are 7 T cell receptor beta chains derived from one specimen sequenced in a study of OX40 agonist ivuxolimab in advanced cancers. Generated by immunoSEQ multiplex PCR, the TCRdb table keeps only in-frame clones and is missing some. The sample carries about 21,000 clones, over 80% recorded once. This sample comprised CD4+ or CD8+ T cells sorted from blood, obtained in a trial of the OX40 agonist ivuxolimab. These receptors all come from an adult with an advanced solid tumor such as melanoma, head and neck, liver or kidney cancer.

The rearrangement links TRBV4-1 to TRBJ1-1; a possible D gene is TRBD1 (6 bases). CDR3 length: 16 residues. The V gene's germline CDR1 is MGHRA and CDR2 YSYEKL. Trimming took off 0 bases at V and 0 bases at J, with 11 bases between the two ends. The CDR3 nucleotides are TGCGCCAGCAGCCAAGACGGGGGGCTGATGAACACTGAAGCTTTCTTT. Its translation: CASSQDGGLMNTEAFF.

This clone was recorded once. The chain couples TRBV6-6 to TRBJ1-2; TRBD1 aligns across 10 bases. J was trimmed by 8 bases and V by 2 bases; bases with no gene match: 8. CDR1 and CDR2 (germline): MNHNY, SVGAGI (reference sequence). This CDR3 is 15 amino acids long. For the CDR3, the DNA is TGTGCCAGCAGTTACACCCTCGGACAGGGGGAGGGCTACACCTTC. It codes for CASSYTLGQGEGYTF.

The V and J genes are TRBV5-4 and TRBJ2-5; D is perhaps TRBD2 (5 bases). Per the germline V gene, CDR1 is SGHNT and CDR2 is YYREEE (reference sequence). CDR3 length: 14 residues. The ends were cut back, 4 bases at V and 5 bases at J, with 15 bases in the middle. The DNA of the CDR3 is TGTGCCAGCAGCCGGGGATCCGGTTATGAGACCCAGTACTTC. This translates into CASSRGSGYETQYF.

This chain connects TRBV27 to TRBJ1-3, with a possible D match to TRBD1 (6 bases). The V end was cut by 6 bases, the J end by 0 bases, with 24 bases between. CDR3 length: 19 amino acids. The germline gives CDR1 MNHEY, CDR2 SMNVEV (reference sequence). For the CDR3, the DNA is TGTGCCAGCAGGAGTGTGGACAGCGGTATGGGAAGCTCTGGAAACACCATATATTTT. Translating gives CASRSVDSGMGSSGNTIYF.

J is TRBJ2-1 and V is TRBV30; 10 bases agree with TRBD2. Unmatched junction bases numbered 7, after V lost 0 bases and J lost 8 bases. The CDR3 is 15 amino acids. Germline CDR1 reads GTSNPN; CDR2 reads SVGIG (reference sequence). CDR3 in DNA: TGTGCCTGGAGTGTAGCGGGAGGGCGTATCGATGAGCAGTTCTTC. Protein sequence: CAWSVAGGRIDEQFF.

Concerning this clone: A read error may produce the germline difference seen at one junction end. The chain is built from TRBV29-1 and TRBJ2-1; 9 nucleotides match TRBD2. CDR1 and CDR2 from the germline V gene are SQVTM and ANQGSEA. CDR3 length: 17 amino acids. CDR3 in DNA: TGCAACGTTGAGGGGCCCGGCGGGGGGGCTATAAACAATGAGCAGTTCTTC. As protein: CNVEGPGGGAINNEQFF.

This clone has a single count. The chain links TRBV5-1 to TRBJ2-1; possible D gene TRBD2, 6 bases. The CDR3 is 14 residues long. Per the germline V gene, CDR1 is SGHRS and CDR2 is YFSETQ. V shed 1 base and J shed 6 bases, with 11 bases lying between them. CDR3 region: CASSLSTSFNEQFF. The CDR3 DNA reads as TGCGCCAGCAGCTTGTCTACTAGCTTCAATGAGCAGTTCTTC.